This entry lists 4 T cell receptor beta chains sequenced from one sample in a study of blood T cell repertoires in COVID-19. Generated by immunoSEQ multiplex PCR, the TCRdb table keeps only in-frame clones and is missing some. The repertoire holds some 66,000 clones, approximately 90% seen once, with 7.3% in the top ten. The sequencing sample was made of peripheral blood. The receptor set was obtained from a human donor in a cohort sampled during active COVID-19.

The chain links TRBV10-1 to TRBJ2-3; no definite D call. The CDR3 loop spans 15 amino acids. Germline assignment: CDR1 WNHNN and CDR2 SYGVQD (reference sequence). V gave up 3 bases and J gave up 0 bases, with 10 bases separating them. The CDR3 region is CASSDLLASTDTQYF. For the CDR3, the DNA is TGCGCCAGCAGTGATCTTTTGGCTAGCACAGATACGCAGTATTTT.

The sample holds a few counts of this clone. V gene TRBV6-2 or TRBV6-3 combines with J gene TRBJ2-1, with 14 bases that match TRBD2. The CDR3 consists of 20 residues. Germline V gene lookup returns CDR1 MNHEY and CDR2 SVGEGT. V gave up 3 bases and J gave up 4 bases; unmatched junction bases: 14. CDR3: CASSYPQGTGTSGGYNEQFF. The CDR3 region has the DNA TGTGCCAGCAGTTATCCACAGGGGACCGGGACTAGCGGGGGATACAATGAGCAGTTCTTC.

This chain connects TRBV7-9 to TRBJ1-1, with a possible D match to TRBD1 (6 bases). This CDR3 is built from 15 residues. Germline values: CDR1 SEHNR, CDR2 FQNEAQ (reference sequence). V lost 5 bases to trimming and J lost 4 bases, with 17 bases between them. As DNA, the CDR3 is TGTGCCAGCAGCCCGAGGGGAGGGGGTTCCACTGAAGCTTTCTTT. Its translation is CASSPRGGGSTEAFF. Full variable domain (outside the CDR3, taken from reference TRBV7-9 and TRBJ1-1): DTGVSQNPRHKITKRGQNVTFRCDPISEHNRLYWYRQTLGQGPEFLTYFQNEAQLEKSRLLSDRFSAERPKGSFSTLEIQRTEQGDSAMYLCASSPRGGGSTEAFFGQGTRLTVV.

The J gene is TRBJ2-1, the V gene TRBV7-2; 11 bases match TRBD2. With V trimmed by 7 bases and J by 5 bases, 4 bases remained unmatched. The CDR3 sequence is 14 residues long. Germline values: CDR1 SGHTA, CDR2 FQGNSA. The CDR3, as DNA: TGTGCCAGCAAAACTAGCGGGAGCCACAATGAGCAGTTCTTC. Translated: CASKTSGSHNEQFF.